The source of this T cell receptor (beta chain) is a study of monozygotic twins with inflammatory bowel disease. From the 5' RACE reads, TCRdb lists one entry per CDR3 protein and no DNA. This table lists roughly 330,000 distinct CDR3 sequences. Germline V gene data show CDR1 as MNHEY and CDR2 as SVGAGI. CDR3 size: 16 residues. The clonotype was recovered from a human donor with ulcerative colitis or Crohn's disease, or a healthy co-twin of an affected twin (not recorded which). Source material: blood. The rearrangement links TRBV6-5 to TRBJ1-6; TCRdb's D call, TRBD1, is unchecked because there is no DNA. CDR3 sequence: CASSYSVGGGGSPLHF.